There are a few counts of the clone carrying this T cell receptor beta chain. TCRdb itself ran the RT-PCR reads through MiXCR, one entry per CDR3 protein. Of under 550,000 distinct CDR3 sequences detected, around 8% appear once; the ten largest clones hold roughly 13%. The CDR3 has 14 residues. Germline-derived CDR1 and CDR2 are KGHSH and LQKENI. V lost 4 bases, J lost 4 bases, and 7 bases stayed unmatched. The record originates from a study of response to subunit inactivated influenza vaccine. The J gene is TRBJ2-7, the V gene TRBV18; 7 bases align to TRBD1. The starting material was PBMCs from blood, obtained 23 months after vaccination. The sequence was obtained from a man aged 50 to 75 who received an inactivated influenza vaccine. The CDR3 region has the DNA TGTGCCAGCTCACTTGCCGGGACAGATTACGAGCAGTACTTC. It specifies CASSLAGTDYEQYF. Using reference TRBV18 and TRBJ2-7 for the parts outside the CDR3, the full variable domain is NAGVMQNPRHLVRRRGQEARLRCSPMKGHSHVYWYRQLPEEGLKFMVYLQKENIIDESGMPKERFSAEFPKEGPSILRIQQVVRGDSAAYFCASSLAGTDYEQYFGPGTRLTVT.